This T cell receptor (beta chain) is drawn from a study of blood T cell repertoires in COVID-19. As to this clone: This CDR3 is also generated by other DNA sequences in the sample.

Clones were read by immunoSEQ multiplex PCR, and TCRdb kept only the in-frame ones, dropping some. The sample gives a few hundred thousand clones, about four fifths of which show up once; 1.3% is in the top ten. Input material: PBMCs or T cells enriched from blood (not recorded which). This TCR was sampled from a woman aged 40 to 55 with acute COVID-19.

The chain's CDR3 is CATSRAQGDGYTF. Written as DNA, the CDR3 is TGTGCCACCAGCAGAGCACAGGGGGACGGCTACACCTTC. The genes are TRBV15 and TRBJ1-2; 8 nucleotides align to TRBD1. Germline V gene sequence: CDR1 LNHNV, CDR2 YYDKDF (reference sequence). This CDR3 has 13 residues. The J segment lost 8 bases and the V segment lost 1 base, leaving 3 bases of the junction unmatched.